Detailed here is one TCR beta chain. Its antigen is not identified. This table comes from immunoSEQ multiplex PCR, and its TCRdb copy is limited to in-frame clones, with some not included. The sample contains about 68,000 clones, 84% of which appear only once. This specimen belongs to a study of a mutant IDH1 vaccine in newly diagnosed glioma. Turning to the study itself: Vaccination followed radiotherapy alone by 4-6 weeks, or accompanied temozolomide cycles.

As to time point: week 35, safety follow-up. Topical imiquimod accompanied each vaccine dose, which consisted of 300 ug of mutant IDH1 20-mer peptide. Patients underwent eight vaccinations, which took place in weeks 1, 3, 5, 7, 11, 15, 19 and 23. CDR3 length: 14 amino acids. With 4 bases removed from V and 5 bases from J, the gap between germline ends came to 14 bases. The germline CDR1 and CDR2 sequences are LGHNA and YSLEER. The TCR comes from a man younger than 30 with glioma. The V call is TRBV4-3, the J call TRBJ1-2, with a tentative D call TRBD1 (6 bases). The sequenced sample was PBMCs, obtained from a glioma patient whose treatment included an IDH1 peptide vaccine. CDR3 residues: CASSPGQLHYGYTF. CDR3 sequence (DNA): TGCGCCAGCAGCCCAGGACAGCTCCATTATGGCTACACCTTC.